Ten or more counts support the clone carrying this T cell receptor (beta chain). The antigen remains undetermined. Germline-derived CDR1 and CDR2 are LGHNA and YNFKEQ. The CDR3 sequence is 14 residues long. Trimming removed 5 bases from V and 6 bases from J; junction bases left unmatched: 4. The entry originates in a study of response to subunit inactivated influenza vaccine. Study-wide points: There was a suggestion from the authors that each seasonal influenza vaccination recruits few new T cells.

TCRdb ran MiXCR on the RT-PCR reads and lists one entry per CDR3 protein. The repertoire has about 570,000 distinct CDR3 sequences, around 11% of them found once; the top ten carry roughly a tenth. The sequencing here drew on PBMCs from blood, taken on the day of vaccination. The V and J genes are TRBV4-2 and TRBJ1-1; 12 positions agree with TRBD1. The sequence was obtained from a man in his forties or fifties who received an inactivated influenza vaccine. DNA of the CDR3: TGTGCCAGCAGCTCGGGACAGGGGGCCTCTGAAGCTTTCTTT. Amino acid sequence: CASSSGQGASEAFF.